In this sample, the clone carrying this T cell receptor beta chain turned up many times. Its antigen is not known. This sample is part of a study of T-cell memory formation after mild COVID-19. Broader study findings: CD4+ contracting clones were mainly CM and EM; CD8+ ones, EMRA.

The authors produced TCR alpha and TCR beta cDNA libraries with sample barcodes and UMIs by 5'RACE using constant-segment primers. TCRdb re-analysed the 5' RACE reads in MiXCR, keeping a single row per CDR3 protein. The table has 300,000 or so distinct CDR3 sequences, roughly 15% seen once. Germline CDR1 is SGDLS and CDR2 is YYNGEE. The CDR3 spans 17 residues. The V gene end was trimmed by 4 bases and the J gene end by 5 bases; junction bases not matched to a gene: 10. The sample taken for sequencing was PBMCs or a T cell subset sorted from them (not recorded which). This receptor was obtained from a man in his late teens or twenties who had mild COVID-19 (a few samples of this study predate the infection). Cell type and time point are not known. The chain couples TRBV9 to TRBJ2-3; 13 positions match TRBD2. This chain's CDR3 is CASSPRTSGGSGDTQYF. The CDR3 nucleotides read TGTGCCAGCAGCCCGCGGACTAGCGGGGGCTCGGGAGATACGCAGTATTTT.